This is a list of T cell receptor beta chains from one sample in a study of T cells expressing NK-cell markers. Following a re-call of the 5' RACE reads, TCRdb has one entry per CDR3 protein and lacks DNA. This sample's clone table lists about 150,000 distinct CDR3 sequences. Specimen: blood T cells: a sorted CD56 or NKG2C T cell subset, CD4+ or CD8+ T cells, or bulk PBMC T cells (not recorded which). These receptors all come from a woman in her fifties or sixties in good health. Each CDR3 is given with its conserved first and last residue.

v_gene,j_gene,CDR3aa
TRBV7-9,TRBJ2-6,CASFSPRQGPLTGANVLTF
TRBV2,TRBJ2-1,CASTGGYNEQFF
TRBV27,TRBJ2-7,CASSFSDGSEQYF
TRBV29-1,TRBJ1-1,CSVAPRDSIPSEAFF
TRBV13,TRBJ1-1,CASSPNGPNTEAFF
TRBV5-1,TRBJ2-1,CASSLASGIYNEQFF
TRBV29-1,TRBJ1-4,CSVEDRGAATNEKLFF
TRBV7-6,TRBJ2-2,CASSPGTGNSGELFF
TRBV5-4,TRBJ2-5,CASSNGHPGVSPRETQYF
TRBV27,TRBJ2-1,CASSVAGIPSSYNEQFF
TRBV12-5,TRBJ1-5,CASGLGEMGQPQHF
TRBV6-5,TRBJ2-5,CASSYYDRVGETQYF
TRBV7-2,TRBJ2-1,CASSLRVTSGHNEQFF
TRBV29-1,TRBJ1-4,CSARTGEGVNEKLFF
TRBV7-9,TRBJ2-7,CASSPWTESSYEQYF
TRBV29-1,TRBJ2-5,CSVDMDRANEETQYF
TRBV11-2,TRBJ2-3,CASSLLAEAPGTDTQYF
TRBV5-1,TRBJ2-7,CASSLVPLRDSYEQYF
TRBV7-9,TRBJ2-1,CASSLDLGSYNEQFF
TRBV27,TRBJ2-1,CASSFGGSYEQFF
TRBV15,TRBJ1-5,CATSGDRGKNQPQHF
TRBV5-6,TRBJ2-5,CASSLRGAQETQYF